Described below is a single TCR beta chain sequence and its context. Its antigen is still unknown. At one of its ends the junction is not consistent with the germline gene, which may arise from a read error. Here immunoSEQ multiplex PCR was the method, and the copy in TCRdb shows in-frame clones only, minus some. This sample carries roughly 51,000 clones, around four fifths of them seen once, and the ten largest clones take approximately 6.7%. Time point defined: week 35, safety follow-up. With topical imiquimod, each dose of the vaccine consisted of 300 ug of mutant IDH1 20-mer peptide. Per germline, CDR1 SQVTM and CDR2 ANQGSEA. The CDR3 totals 13 residues. This entry belongs to a study of a mutant IDH1 vaccine in newly diagnosed glioma.

This TCR derives from a middle-aged man with glioma. Sequencing was performed on PBMCs, taken from a glioma patient whose treatment included an IDH1 peptide vaccine. V usage is TRBV29-1 and J usage is TRBJ2-3; D might be TRBD1 (6 bases). The DNA of the CDR3 is TGCAGCGTAGAAGGGGGTAGCACAGATACGCAGTATTTT. This translates into CSVEGGSTDTQYF.